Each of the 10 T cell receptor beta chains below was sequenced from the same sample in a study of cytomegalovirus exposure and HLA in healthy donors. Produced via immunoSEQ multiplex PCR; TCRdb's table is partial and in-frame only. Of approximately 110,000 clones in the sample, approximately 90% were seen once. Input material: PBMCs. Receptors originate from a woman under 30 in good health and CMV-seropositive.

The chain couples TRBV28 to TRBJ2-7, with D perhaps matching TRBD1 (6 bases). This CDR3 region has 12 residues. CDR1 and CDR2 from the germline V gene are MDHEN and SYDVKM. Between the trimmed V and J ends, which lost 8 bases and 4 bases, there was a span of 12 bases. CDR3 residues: CASSRDRYEQYF. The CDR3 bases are TGTGCCAGCTCCCGCGACAGGTACGAGCAGTACTTC. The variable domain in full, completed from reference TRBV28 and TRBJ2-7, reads DVKVTQSSRYLVKRTGEKVFLECVQDMDHENMFWYRQDPGLGLRLIYFSYDVKMKEKGDIPEGYSVSREKKERFSLILESASTNQTSMYLCASSRDRYEQYFGPGTRLTVT.

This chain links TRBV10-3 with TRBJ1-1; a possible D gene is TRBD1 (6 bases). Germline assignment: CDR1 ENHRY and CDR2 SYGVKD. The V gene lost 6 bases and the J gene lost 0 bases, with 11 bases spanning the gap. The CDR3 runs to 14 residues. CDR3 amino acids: CAIRGTFLNTEAFF. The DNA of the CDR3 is TGTGCCATCAGGGGGACATTTCTGAACACTGAAGCTTTCTTT.

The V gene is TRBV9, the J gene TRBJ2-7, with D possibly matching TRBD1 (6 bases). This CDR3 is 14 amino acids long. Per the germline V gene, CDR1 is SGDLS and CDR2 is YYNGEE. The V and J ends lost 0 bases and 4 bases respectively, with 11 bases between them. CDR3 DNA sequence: TGTGCCAGCAGCGTAGAGGTCAGGGGATACGAGCAGTACTTC. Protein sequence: CASSVEVRGYEQYF. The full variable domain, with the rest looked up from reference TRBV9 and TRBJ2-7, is DSGVTQTPKHLITATGQRVTLRCSPRSGDLSVYWYQQSLDQGLQFLIQYYNGEERAKGNILERFSAQQFPDLHSELNLSSLELGDSALYFCASSVEVRGYEQYFGPGTRLTVT.

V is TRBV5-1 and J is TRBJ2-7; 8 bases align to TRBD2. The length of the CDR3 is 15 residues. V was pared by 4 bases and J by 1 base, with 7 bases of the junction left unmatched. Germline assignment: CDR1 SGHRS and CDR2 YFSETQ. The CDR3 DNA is TGCGCCAGCAGCCCCCGGGAGGGGTTATCCTACGAGCAGTACTTC. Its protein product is CASSPREGLSYEQYF. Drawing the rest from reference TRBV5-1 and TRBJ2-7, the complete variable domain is KAGVTQTPRYLIKTRGQQVTLSCSPISGHRSVSWYQQTPGQGLQFLFEYFSETQRNKGNFPGRFSGRQFSNSRSEMNVSTLELGDSALYLCASSPREGLSYEQYFGPGTRLTVT.

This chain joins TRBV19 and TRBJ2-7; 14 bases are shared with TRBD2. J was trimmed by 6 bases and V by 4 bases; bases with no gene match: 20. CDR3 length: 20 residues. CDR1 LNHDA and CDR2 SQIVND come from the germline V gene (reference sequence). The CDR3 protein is CASSTIGGLAGGRGRIEQYF. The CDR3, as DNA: TGTGCCAGTAGTACGATCGGCGGACTAGCGGGAGGTAGGGGGAGAATCGAGCAGTACTTC. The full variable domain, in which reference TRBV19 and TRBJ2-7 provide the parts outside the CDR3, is DGGITQSPKYLFRKEGQNVTLSCEQNLNHDAMYWYRQDPGQGLRLIYYSQIVNDFQKGDIAEGYSVSREKKESFPLTVTSAQKNPTAFYLCASSTIGGLAGGRGRIEQYFGPGTRLTVT.

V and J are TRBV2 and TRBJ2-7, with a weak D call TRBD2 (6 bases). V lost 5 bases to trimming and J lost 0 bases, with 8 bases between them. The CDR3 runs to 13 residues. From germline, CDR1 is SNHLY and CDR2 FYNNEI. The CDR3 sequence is CASSRGSSYEQYF. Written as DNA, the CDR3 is TGTGCCAGCAGTCGGGGGTCCTCCTACGAGCAGTACTTC.

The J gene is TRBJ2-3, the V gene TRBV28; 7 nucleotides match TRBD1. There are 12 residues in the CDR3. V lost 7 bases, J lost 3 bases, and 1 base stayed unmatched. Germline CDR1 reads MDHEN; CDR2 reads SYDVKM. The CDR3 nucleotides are TGTGCCAGCAACAGGGGAACAGATACGCAGTATTTT. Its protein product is CASNRGTDTQYF.

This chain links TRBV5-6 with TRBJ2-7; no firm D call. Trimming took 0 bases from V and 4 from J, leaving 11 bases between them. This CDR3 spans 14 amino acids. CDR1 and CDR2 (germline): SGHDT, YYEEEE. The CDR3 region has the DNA TGTGCCAGCAGCTTGGTGGAACAGAGTTACGAGCAGTACTTC. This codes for CASSLVEQSYEQYF.

Here the CDR3 DNA reads TGTGCCTGGAGTTTACAGAAAAATCAGCCCCAGCATTTT. Its protein product is CAWSLQKNQPQHF. The chain couples TRBV30 to TRBJ1-5; D gene unclear. CDR1 is GTSNPN, CDR2 SVGIG, per germline (reference sequence). The length of the CDR3 is 13 residues. Trimming removed 2 bases from V and 4 bases from J, with 9 bases in between.

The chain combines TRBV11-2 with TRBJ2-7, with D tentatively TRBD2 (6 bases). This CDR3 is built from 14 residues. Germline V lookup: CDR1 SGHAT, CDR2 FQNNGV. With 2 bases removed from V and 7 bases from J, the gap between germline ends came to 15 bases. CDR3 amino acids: CASSLSPAGKEQYF. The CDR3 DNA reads TGTGCCAGCAGCTTAAGCCCCGCGGGGAAAGAGCAGTACTTC.